This T cell receptor (beta chain) stems from a study of T cell responses to AZD1222 COVID-19 vaccine. The protocol was immunoSEQ multiplex PCR, while the TCRdb copy is restricted to in-frame clones and leaves out a portion. In the table there are about 100,000 clones, over 85% of which are singletons. Regarding the study as a whole: Clonal diversity may have been underestimated in mostly white British donors. Unmutated variant regions reportedly attract nearly half of all spike-specific TCRs. Spike-specific TCR breadth rose after two AZD1222 doses, and depth rose as well. The study identified only five to seven AZD1222 recipients as seropositive at baseline.

With respect to this clone: Antigen specificity is unknown.

CDR1 is SEHNR, CDR2 FQNEAQ, per germline (reference sequence). The trim removed 5 bases at V and 5 bases at J, leaving 2 bases unmatched. This CDR3 spans 14 amino acids. This TCR came from an adult in good health. The chain links TRBV7-9 to TRBJ1-4, with TRBD1 matching 10 bases. The sample in question was peripheral blood, obtained on day 0 of MenACWY control vaccination. As DNA, the CDR3 is TGTGCCAGCAGCCCGGGACAGGGGAATGAAAAACTGTTTTTT. Protein product: CASSPGQGNEKLFF.